Below, one TCR beta chain is given with its context. What it recognizes is unknown. The source of the sample is a study of beta chain features in type 1 diabetes. Study-wide findings and caveats: Any HLA type influence on TCRB rearrangement was left unresolved here.

Expressed TCRB transcripts were sequenced after all isolated RNA was converted to cDNA. Profiled with immunoSEQ multiplex PCR; TCRdb holds only in-frame clones, not every one. The data show some 150,000 clones, over 9.5% seen once. Germline V CDR1 and CDR2: SGHTA, FQGNSA. This CDR3 has 14 residues. V was trimmed by 1 base and J by 1 base, leaving 4 bases between them. The origin of this receptor is a man aged 18 to 30 in good health. The sample taken for sequencing was naive CD4+ T cells from blood. The chain is built from TRBV7-2 and TRBJ2-2; no reliable D call. The CDR3 protein is CASSLERNTGELFF. The CDR3 DNA reads as TGTGCCAGCAGCTTAGAGAGGAACACCGGGGAGCTGTTTTTT.